The 18 T cell receptor beta chains presented below share a single source sample, sequenced in a study of T cells after somatic rescue of genetic block. Assay: immunoSEQ multiplex PCR; the TCRdb copy retains only in-frame clones and omits some. This table holds approximately 70,000 clones, approximately 90% found once. What was sequenced was peripheral blood mononuclear cells (PBMCs). Every receptor here comes from a man aged 30 to 45.

The chain is built from TRBV14 and TRBJ1-5, with a weak D call TRBD1 (5 bases). Germline-derived CDR1 and CDR2 are SGHDN and FVKESK. The CDR3 extends over 16 amino acids. The V and J ends lost 0 bases and 3 bases respectively, with 12 bases between them. CDR3 sequence (DNA): TGTGCCAGCAGCCAAGAAGGGAGCAGGGTCAATCAGCCCCAGCATTTT. Amino acids: CASSQEGSRVNQPQHF. Full variable domain (outside the CDR3, taken from reference TRBV14 and TRBJ1-5): EAGVTQFPSHSVIEKGQTVTLRCDPISGHDNLYWYRRVMGKEIKFLLHFVKESKQDESGMPNNRFLAERTGGTYSTLKVQPAELEDSGVYFCASSQEGSRVNQPQHFGDGTRLSIL.

The chain employs TRBV4-1 and TRBJ2-7; a weak D match, TRBD2 (5 bases). Trimming left V 1 base short and J 8 bases short, with 21 bases between. The CDR3 contains 16 residues. CDR1 MGHRA and CDR2 YSYEKL come from the germline V gene. The DNA for the CDR3 is TGCGCCAGCAGCCAAGTTCTAGGAGACTACCTTGGCAAGCAGTACTTC. Its translation is CASSQVLGDYLGKQYF.

The gene calls are TRBV28 and TRBJ2-4; 12 positions agree with TRBD1. The junction had 8 bases not matched to a gene; V was cut back by 6 bases and J by 5 bases. CDR1 MDHEN and CDR2 SYDVKM come from the germline V gene. This CDR3 has 16 residues. This CDR3 is CASSLRGTGGENIQYF. CDR3 coding DNA: TGTGCCAGCAGCCTAAGGGGGACAGGGGGCGAAAACATTCAGTACTTC.

The gene calls are TRBV5-6 and TRBJ2-7, with 10 bases lining up with TRBD1. This CDR3 region has 16 residues. Germline assignment: CDR1 SGHDT and CDR2 YYEEEE. After removal of 3 bases from V and 1 base from J, the junction contained 7 bases not matched to a gene. DNA of the CDR3: TGTGCCAGCAGCTCGACAGGGGGCGCAGAGTCCTACGAGCAGTACTTC. Amino acids: CASSSTGGAESYEQYF.

The V gene is TRBV7-9, the J gene TRBJ2-5; D may correspond to TRBD1 or TRBD2 (5 bases each). The V gene lost 0 bases and the J gene lost 5 bases, with 13 bases spanning the gap. This CDR3 is built from 15 residues. CDR1 is SEHNR, CDR2 FQNEAQ, per germline (reference sequence). In DNA, the CDR3 is TGTGCCAGCAGCTTAGCGCAGAGGGGACGGGAGACCCAGTACTTC. It yields the protein CASSLAQRGRETQYF.

J is TRBJ2-5 and V is TRBV6-1, with 11 bases identical to TRBD2. V lost 0 bases, J lost 1 base, and 10 bases stayed unmatched. This CDR3 contains 19 residues. The V gene's germline CDR1 is MNHNS and CDR2 SASEGT. In DNA form, the CDR3 reads TGTGCCAGCAGTGAAGCGCTTAGCGGGGGGGCAGGGCCCCAAGAGACCCAGTACTTC. Encoded protein: CASSEALSGGAGPQETQYF.

The gene calls are TRBV7-6 and TRBJ1-5, with D perhaps matching TRBD1 (5 bases). CDR1 and CDR2 (germline): SGHVS, FNYEAQ. The length of the CDR3 is 15 residues. V was pared by 1 base and J by 5 bases, with 12 bases between. The CDR3 region is CASSLGQGKHQPQHF. The CDR3 DNA reads TGTGCCAGCAGCTTAGGGCAGGGAAAACATCAGCCCCAGCATTTT.

The chain has TRBV7-9 and TRBJ1-4, with D perhaps TRBD1 (6 bases). This CDR3 spans 15 amino acids. V was shortened by 0 bases and J by 5 bases, with 10 bases between the two germline ends. From germline, CDR1 is SEHNR and CDR2 FQNEAQ (reference sequence). For the CDR3, the DNA is TGTGCCAGCAGCTTAGCGGAAGGGGGAAATGAAAAACTGTTTTTT. Translation gives CASSLAEGGNEKLFF.

The J gene is TRBJ2-5, the V gene TRBV5-8; 16 bases align to TRBD2. CDR3 size: 16 residues. Germline V CDR1 and CDR2: SGHTS, YDEGEE. With V trimmed by 4 bases and J by 5 bases, 5 bases remained unmatched. The CDR3 sequence is CASSGTSGRAFETQYF. CDR3 in DNA: TGTGCCAGCAGCGGGACTAGCGGGAGGGCCTTCGAGACCCAGTACTTC. Variable domain in full (rest from reference TRBV5-8 and TRBJ2-5): EAGVTQSPTHLIKTRGQQATLRCSPISGHTSVYWYQQALGLGLQFLLWYDEGEERNRGNFPPRFSGRQFPNYSSELNVNALELEDSALYLCASSGTSGRAFETQYFGPGTRLLVL.

This clone was counted once. This chain joins TRBV5-1 and TRBJ2-7, with 11 bases identical to TRBD2. This CDR3 spans 15 amino acids. The junction had 9 bases not matched to a gene; V was cut back by 4 bases and J by 6 bases. CDR1 and CDR2 (germline): SGHRS, YFSETQ. CDR3 amino acids: CASSRKVAGGGEQYF. The CDR3 bases are TGCGCCAGCAGCCGGAAGGTAGCGGGAGGGGGCGAGCAGTACTTC. Complete variable domain (other parts from reference TRBV5-1 and TRBJ2-7): KAGVTQTPRYLIKTRGQQVTLSCSPISGHRSVSWYQQTPGQGLQFLFEYFSETQRNKGNFPGRFSGRQFSNSRSEMNVSTLELGDSALYLCASSRKVAGGGEQYFGPGTRLTVT.

The genes are TRBV4-1 and TRBJ2-6, with a weak D call TRBD1 (6 bases). V gave up 0 bases and J gave up 0 bases, with 15 bases separating them. This CDR3 comprises 19 residues. The germline CDR1 and CDR2 sequences are MGHRA and YSYEKL. The CDR3 is CASSQEGSQGSSGANVLTF. The CDR3 nucleotides read TGCGCCAGCAGCCAAGAAGGTTCCCAGGGGAGCTCTGGGGCCAACGTCCTGACTTTC.

V and J are TRBV29-1 and TRBJ1-5; no firm D call. Germline V gene lookup returns CDR1 SQVTM and CDR2 ANQGSEA. This CDR3 is 13 amino acids long. V was trimmed by 4 bases and J by 1 base, leaving 8 bases between them. CDR3 nucleotides: TGCAGCGTTGGTCCTGGGAGCAATCAGCCCCAGCATTTT. Translation gives CSVGPGSNQPQHF.

The gene calls are TRBV18 and TRBJ1-1; D is ambiguous. V gave up 3 bases and J gave up 1 base, with 9 bases separating them. The CDR3 consists of 14 residues. Germline-derived CDR1 and CDR2 are KGHSH and LQKENI. DNA for the CDR3: TGTGCCAGCTCACCTTACAACAGGAACACTGAAGCTTTCTTT. This translates into CASSPYNRNTEAFF.

J is TRBJ1-1 and V is TRBV7-2, with D perhaps TRBD1 (5 bases). Germline V gene lookup returns CDR1 SGHTA and CDR2 FQGNSA. The CDR3 runs to 14 residues. The V and J ends lost 7 bases and 4 bases respectively, with 16 bases between them. The CDR3 nucleotides are TGTGCCAGCACCACAGACCCAGGGATCACTGAAGCTTTCTTT. Translating gives CASTTDPGITEAFF.

The genes are TRBV19 and TRBJ2-5, with a tentative D call TRBD2 (5 bases). Germline-derived CDR1 and CDR2 are LNHDA and SQIVND (reference sequence). Trimming pared 6 bases from V and 2 bases from J, leaving 13 bases between. The CDR3 totals 14 residues. The CDR3 DNA reads as TGTGCCAGTAGCGGGGTTAACCGGCAAGAGACCCAGTACTTC. This encodes CASSGVNRQETQYF.

This chain joins TRBV7-2 and TRBJ2-5, with D perhaps TRBD1 or TRBD2 (6 bases each). In germline, CDR1 is SGHTA, CDR2 FQGNSA. CDR3 length: 12 amino acids. V lost 4 bases and J 6 bases, leaving 9 bases between the germline ends. CDR3 nucleotides: TGTGCCAGCAGCTCCGGGGGCCAGACCCAGTACTTC. Encoded protein: CASSSGGQTQYF.

The rearrangement uses TRBV7-9 and TRBJ2-7; TRBD1 aligns across 11 bases. CDR3 length: 16 amino acids. V was clipped by 0 bases and J by 4 bases; unmatched bases: 5. CDR1 SEHNR and CDR2 FQNEAQ come from the germline V gene (reference sequence). Here the CDR3 reads CASSLAWDRGSYEQYF. CDR3 nucleotide sequence: TGTGCCAGCAGCTTAGCATGGGACAGGGGGAGTTACGAGCAGTACTTC.

The V gene is TRBV30, the J gene TRBJ2-7, with D uncertain. The CDR3 totals 11 residues. Germline CDR1 reads GTSNPN; CDR2 reads SVGIG (reference sequence). Trimming removed 2 bases at V and 3 bases at J, with 5 bases between. CDR3 sequence (DNA): TGTGCCTGGAGTATCGACTACGAGCAGTACTTC. Translating gives CAWSIDYEQYF.